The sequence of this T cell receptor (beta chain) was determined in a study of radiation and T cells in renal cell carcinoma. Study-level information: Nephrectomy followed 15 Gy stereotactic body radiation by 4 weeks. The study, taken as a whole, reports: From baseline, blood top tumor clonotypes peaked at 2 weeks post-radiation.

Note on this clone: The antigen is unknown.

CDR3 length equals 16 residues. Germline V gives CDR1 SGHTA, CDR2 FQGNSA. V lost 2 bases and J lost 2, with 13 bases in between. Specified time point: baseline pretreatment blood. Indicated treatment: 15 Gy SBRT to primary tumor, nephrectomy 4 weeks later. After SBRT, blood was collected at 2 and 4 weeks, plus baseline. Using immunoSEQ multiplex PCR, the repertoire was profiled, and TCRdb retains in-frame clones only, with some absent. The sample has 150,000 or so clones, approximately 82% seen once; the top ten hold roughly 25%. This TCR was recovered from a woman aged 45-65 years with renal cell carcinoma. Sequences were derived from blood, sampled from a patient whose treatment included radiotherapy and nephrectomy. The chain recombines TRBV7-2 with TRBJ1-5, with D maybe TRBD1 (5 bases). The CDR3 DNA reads TGTGCCAGCAGCTTACGGGGGAAAGAACGCAATCAGCCCCAGCATTTT. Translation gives CASSLRGKERNQPQHF.